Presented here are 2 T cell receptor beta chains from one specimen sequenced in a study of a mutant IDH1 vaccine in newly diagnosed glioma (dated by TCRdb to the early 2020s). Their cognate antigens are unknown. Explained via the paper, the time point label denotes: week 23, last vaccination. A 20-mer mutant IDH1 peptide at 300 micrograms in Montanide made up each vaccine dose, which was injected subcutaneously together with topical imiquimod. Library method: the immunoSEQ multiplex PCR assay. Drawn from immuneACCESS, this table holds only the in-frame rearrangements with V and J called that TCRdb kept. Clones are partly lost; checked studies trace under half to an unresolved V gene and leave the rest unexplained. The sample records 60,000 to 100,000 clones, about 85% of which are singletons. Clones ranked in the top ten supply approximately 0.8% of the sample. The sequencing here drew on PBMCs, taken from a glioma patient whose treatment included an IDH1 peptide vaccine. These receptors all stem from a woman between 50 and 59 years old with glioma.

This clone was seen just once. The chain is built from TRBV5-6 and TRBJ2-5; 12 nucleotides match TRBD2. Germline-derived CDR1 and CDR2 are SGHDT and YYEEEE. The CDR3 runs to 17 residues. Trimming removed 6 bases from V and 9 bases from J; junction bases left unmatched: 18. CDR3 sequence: CASTPGLAGRPLGAQYF. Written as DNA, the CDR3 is TGTGCCAGCACCCCAGGACTAGCGGGACGGCCCTTGGGGGCCCAGTACTTC.

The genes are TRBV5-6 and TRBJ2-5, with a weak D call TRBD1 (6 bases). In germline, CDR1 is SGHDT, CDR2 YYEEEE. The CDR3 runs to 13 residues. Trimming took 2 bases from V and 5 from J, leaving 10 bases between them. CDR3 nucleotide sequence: TGTGCCAGCAGCTTAGGGACATGGGAGACCCAGTACTTC. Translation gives CASSLGTWETQYF.